These 32 T cell receptor beta chains came from one sample sequenced in a study of control samples from healthy donors and cancer patients. Here immunoSEQ multiplex PCR was the method, and the copy in TCRdb shows in-frame clones only, minus some. The table has 100,000 to 150,000 clones, around nine tenths seen once. The source material was blood. These receptors originate from a young man in good health.

This clone was detected once. This sequence joins TRBV29-1 and TRBJ2-7; D call uncertain. This CDR3 contains 12 residues. V lost 7 bases and J 1 base, leaving 11 bases between the germline ends. CDR1 SQVTM and CDR2 ANQGSEA come from the germline V gene. CDR3 sequence (DNA): TGCAGCGGCAGCTCGGGTTCCTACGAGCAGTACTTC. It codes for CSGSSGSYEQYF.

The rearrangement uses TRBV28 and TRBJ1-6; perhaps TRBD1 as D (6 bases). Deletions cut 6 bases from V and 8 bases from J, with 8 bases between. The CDR3 runs 12 residues. Germline V gene sequence: CDR1 MDHEN, CDR2 SYDVKM. The CDR3 DNA is TGTGCCAGCAGCCAGGGGTATTCACCCCTCCACTTT. This encodes CASSQGYSPLHF.

As regards this clone: Other DNA sequences from this sample encode an identical CDR3 as well. This CDR3 reads CASSLGQDYGYTF. CDR3 nucleotides: TGTGCCAGCTCACTAGGACAGGACTATGGCTACACCTTC. The rearrangement links TRBV18 to TRBJ1-2; TRBD1 agrees at 7 bases. Germline CDR1 KGHSH, CDR2 LQKENI. V lost 4 bases, J lost 3 bases, and 2 bases stayed unmatched. The CDR3 extends over 13 amino acids. Complete variable domain (other parts from reference TRBV18 and TRBJ1-2): NAGVMQNPRHLVRRRGQEARLRCSPMKGHSHVYWYRQLPEEGLKFMVYLQKENIIDESGMPKERFSAEFPKEGPSILRIQQVVRGDSAAYFCASSLGQDYGYTFGSGTRLTVV.

The CDR3 reads CASSSLWGINNEQFF. The CDR3 DNA is TGTGCCAGCAGCTCCCTTTGGGGGATTAACAATGAGCAGTTCTTC. V usage is TRBV7-6 and J usage is TRBJ2-1; D assignment may be TRBD1 or TRBD2 (5 bases each). The V and J ends lost 4 bases and 5 bases respectively, with 15 bases between them. The CDR3 consists of 15 residues. Looked up from germline, CDR1 is SGHVS and CDR2 is FNYEAQ.

A remark on this clone: This specimen includes other DNA sequences encoding the same CDR3. J is TRBJ1-5 and V is TRBV13, with D unclear. Per germline, CDR1 PRHDT and CDR2 FYEKMQ (reference sequence). CDR3 size: 12 residues. Trimming shortened V by 4 bases and J by 3 bases, and 4 bases separated the two germline ends. CDR3 amino acids: CASSSLNQPQHF. CDR3 sequence (DNA): TGTGCCAGCAGCTCTCTCAATCAGCCCCAGCATTTT.

J is TRBJ1-1 and V is TRBV6-5; D perhaps matches TRBD1 (6 bases). Trimming shortened V by 5 bases and J by 0 bases, and 13 bases separated the two germline ends. Germline V gene data show CDR1 as MNHEY and CDR2 as SVGAGI. The CDR3 is 15 residues long. In nucleotides, the CDR3 is TGTGCCAGCAGTCAACTAGGGGGGATGAACACTGAAGCTTTCTTT. Amino acid sequence: CASSQLGGMNTEAFF.

CDR3 region: CASSQGLASNEQFF. In DNA, the CDR3 is TGTGCCAGCAGCCAAGGGCTAGCGAGCAATGAGCAGTTCTTC. The chain links TRBV3-1 (or the pseudogene TRBV3-2) to TRBJ2-1; D might be TRBD2 (6 bases). V shed 1 base and J shed 6 bases, with 10 bases lying between them. The CDR3 sequence is 14 residues long. Germline loops: CDR1 LGHDT, CDR2 YNNKEL (reference sequence).

The J gene is TRBJ2-5, the V gene TRBV9; the match to TRBD2 covers 8 bases. The V gene's germline CDR1 is SGDLS and CDR2 YYNGEE. The CDR3 extends over 15 amino acids. J gave up 4 bases and V 2 bases, and 7 bases lay outside the gene matches. CDR3 protein: CASSVRGGLGETQYF. For the CDR3, the DNA is TGTGCCAGCAGCGTCCGGGGGGGCCTTGGAGAGACCCAGTACTTC.

The chain uses TRBV5-6 and TRBJ1-2; D gene unclear. V dropped 2 bases and J dropped 1 base, with 21 bases sitting between them. CDR3 length: 18 residues. The V gene's germline CDR1 is SGHDT and CDR2 YYEEEE. The CDR3 DNA is TGTGCCAGCAGCTTAGGAGGACCGAGCACAGCCTATAACTATGGCTACACCTTC. It encodes CASSLGGPSTAYNYGYTF.

The chain uses TRBV25-1 and TRBJ1-3; 8 nucleotides line up with TRBD1. The CDR3 is made up of 14 amino acids. Germline loops: CDR1 MGHDK, CDR2 SYGVNS. The J segment lost 6 bases and the V segment lost 3 bases, leaving 4 bases of the junction unmatched. The CDR3 region has the DNA TGTGCCAGCAGTGACCCGGGACAGGAAAACACCATATATTTT. Encoded protein: CASSDPGQENTIYF. The full variable domain, with the rest looked up from reference TRBV25-1 and TRBJ1-3, is EADIYQTPRYLVIGTGKKITLECSQTMGHDKMYWYQQDPGMELHLIHYSYGVNSTEKGDLSSESTVSRIRTEHFPLTLESARPSHTSQYLCASSDPGQENTIYFGEGSWLTVV.

This chain connects TRBV5-1 to TRBJ2-7; 8 positions match TRBD1. This CDR3 is 14 amino acids long. J gave up 2 bases and V 4 bases, and 5 bases lay outside the gene matches. CDR1 is SGHRS, CDR2 YFSETQ, per germline. The CDR3 nucleotides read TGCGCCAGCAGCCCTAGACAGGGGCCCTACGAGCAGTACTTC. Translated: CASSPRQGPYEQYF. Based on the CDR3 plus reference TRBV5-1 and TRBJ2-7, the full variable domain is KAGVTQTPRYLIKTRGQQVTLSCSPISGHRSVSWYQQTPGQGLQFLFEYFSETQRNKGNFPGRFSGRQFSNSRSEMNVSTLELGDSALYLCASSPRQGPYEQYFGPGTRLTVT.

The chain has TRBV29-1 and TRBJ1-5; D perhaps matches TRBD1 (5 bases). The germline V and J ends were trimmed by 7 bases and 0 bases, with 16 bases remaining between them. The CDR3 length is 15 residues. The germline V gene has CDR1 SQVTM and CDR2 ANQGSEA. The CDR3 here is CSAFRQKHSNQPQHF. The CDR3 DNA sequence: TGCAGCGCCTTTAGACAGAAACATAGCAATCAGCCCCAGCATTTT.

V is TRBV7-9 and J is TRBJ1-4; the D gene is possibly TRBD1 (5 bases). Trimming removed 1 base at V and 8 bases at J, with 14 bases between. Germline CDR1 SEHNR, CDR2 FQNEAQ (reference sequence). This CDR3 spans 15 amino acids. CDR3 sequence reads: CASSLVGQGGEKLFF. The CDR3, as DNA: TGTGCCAGCAGCTTAGTCGGTCAGGGAGGCGAAAAACTGTTTTTT.

The J gene is TRBJ2-2, the V gene TRBV5-4, with 8 nucleotides matching TRBD2. Germline trimming cut 4 bases from V and 2 bases from J; bases unmatched to any gene: 7. CDR3 length: 16 residues. Germline CDR1 is SGHNT and CDR2 is YYREEE (reference sequence). The chain's CDR3 is CASSPGGGPNTGELFF. CDR3 in DNA: TGTGCCAGCAGCCCCGGCGGGGGGCCTAACACCGGGGAGCTGTTTTTT.

This chain uses TRBV2 with TRBJ2-1; TRBD1 aligns across 7 bases. Looked up from germline, CDR1 is SNHLY and CDR2 is FYNNEI. The V segment lost 8 bases and the J segment 0 bases; nucleotides outside the gene matches: 10. The CDR3 length is 16 residues. The CDR3 DNA reads TGTGCCAGCGACGCCGGACAGGCGATCTCCTACAATGAGCAGTTCTTC. It encodes CASDAGQAISYNEQFF.

The chain uses TRBV28 and TRBJ1-1; 10 nucleotides line up with TRBD1. The CDR3 has 13 residues. The J segment lost 3 bases and the V segment lost 6 bases, leaving 1 base of the junction unmatched. Per the germline V gene, CDR1 is MDHEN and CDR2 is SYDVKM. This CDR3 reads CASRGQGYTEAFF. DNA for the CDR3: TGTGCCAGCAGGGGACAGGGGTACACTGAAGCTTTCTTT.

The chain employs TRBV6-5 and TRBJ2-1; TRBD2 matches at 14 bases. The germline V gene has CDR1 MNHEY and CDR2 SVGAGI. The CDR3 extends over 15 amino acids. V lost 7 bases, J lost 7 bases, and 6 bases stayed unmatched. The CDR3 DNA reads as TGTGCCAGCACCCTGACTAGCGGGGGGGCAAATGAGCAGTTCTTC. Translated: CASTLTSGGANEQFF.

The chain recombines TRBV6-6 with TRBJ1-6; D ambiguous. V lost 6 bases, J lost 6 bases, and 9 bases lay in between. Germline V gene data show CDR1 as MNHNY and CDR2 as SVGAGI (reference sequence). The CDR3 has 13 amino acids. The CDR3 loop reads CASSSLINSPLHF. CDR3 bases: TGTGCCAGCAGCTCCCTAATTAATTCACCCCTCCACTTT.

This clone was seen a single time. V usage is TRBV28 and J usage is TRBJ1-2; D call uncertain. Germline V gene lookup returns CDR1 MDHEN and CDR2 SYDVKM. The CDR3 contains 16 residues. Deletions cut 3 bases from V and 0 bases from J, with 14 bases between. CDR3: CASSFSLTEANYGYTF. As DNA, the CDR3 is TGTGCCAGCAGTTTTTCTCTGACCGAAGCTAACTATGGCTACACCTTC.

This chain links TRBV7-9 with TRBJ2-5; 8 bases match TRBD1. Germline CDR1 and CDR2: SEHNR and FQNEAQ (reference sequence). The trim removed 4 bases at V and 3 bases at J, leaving 1 base unmatched. The CDR3 runs 13 residues. This CDR3 is CASSSDREETQYF. The CDR3 DNA is TGTGCCAGCAGCTCGGACAGGGAAGAGACCCAGTACTTC. The whole variable domain, remainder taken from reference TRBV7-9 and TRBJ2-5, is DTGVSQNPRHKITKRGQNVTFRCDPISEHNRLYWYRQTLGQGPEFLTYFQNEAQLEKSRLLSDRFSAERPKGSFSTLEIQRTEQGDSAMYLCASSSDREETQYFGPGTRLLVL.

This clone was found once. The rearrangement uses TRBV2 and TRBJ1-5; 8 nucleotides agree with TRBD1. Germline CDR1 and CDR2: SNHLY and FYNNEI. CDR3 length equals 16 residues. V was clipped by 5 bases and J by 2 bases; unmatched bases: 8. The CDR3 loop reads CASSSRDRGGNQPQHF. The CDR3 nucleotides are TGTGCCAGCAGTTCCCGAGACAGGGGAGGCAATCAGCCCCAGCATTTT.

This clone showed up just once. The genes are TRBV6-1 and TRBJ1-5; perhaps TRBD1 as D (5 bases). Looked up from germline, CDR1 is MNHNS and CDR2 is SASEGT. Trimming shortened V by 0 bases and J by 5 bases, and 8 bases separated the two germline ends. The CDR3 runs 14 residues. CDR3 nucleotides: TGTGCCAGCAGTGAAGCGGGGACCCATCAGCCCCAGCATTTT. Its protein product is CASSEAGTHQPQHF.

The chain is built from TRBV5-1 and TRBJ1-1, with a possible D match to TRBD1 (5 bases). Germline loops: CDR1 SGHRS, CDR2 YFSETQ. V lost 0 bases to trimming and J lost 7 bases, with 10 bases between them. This CDR3 has 13 amino acids. CDR3 nucleotide sequence: TGCGCCAGCAGCTTGGGAGGGGCGATTGAAGCTTTCTTT. It is translated as CASSLGGAIEAFF. Full variable domain (outside the CDR3, taken from reference TRBV5-1 and TRBJ1-1): KAGVTQTPRYLIKTRGQQVTLSCSPISGHRSVSWYQQTPGQGLQFLFEYFSETQRNKGNFPGRFSGRQFSNSRSEMNVSTLELGDSALYLCASSLGGAIEAFFGQGTRLTVV.

This chain uses TRBV9 with TRBJ2-5; D is possibly TRBD1 (6 bases). The CDR3 contains 15 residues. V was shortened by 2 bases and J by 2 bases, with 13 bases between the two germline ends. Per the germline V gene, CDR1 is SGDLS and CDR2 is YYNGEE. In nucleotides, the CDR3 is TGTGCCAGCAGCGTCTTCTCGGGGACACAAGAGACCCAGTACTTC. Amino acid sequence: CASSVFSGTQETQYF.

About this clone itself: This specimen includes other DNA sequences encoding the same CDR3. The J gene is TRBJ1-1, the V gene TRBV9; D remains ambiguous. V lost 0 bases and J 5 bases, leaving 8 bases between the germline ends. There are 13 residues in the CDR3. From germline, CDR1 is SGDLS and CDR2 YYNGEE. The CDR3 here is CASSVGPGTEAFF. In DNA, the CDR3 is TGTGCCAGCAGCGTAGGTCCCGGGACTGAAGCTTTCTTT.

The chain links TRBV2 to TRBJ2-3; D perhaps matches TRBD1 (5 bases). CDR1 is SNHLY and CDR2 is FYNNEI in the germline V gene. CDR3 length: 16 residues. Trimming cost V 0 bases and J 3 bases, with 13 bases left between them. This chain's CDR3 is CASSEAYQGWTDTQYF. The DNA of the CDR3 is TGTGCCAGCAGTGAAGCCTACCAGGGTTGGACAGATACGCAGTATTTT. Filled out from reference TRBV2 and TRBJ2-3, the complete variable domain reads EPEVTQTPSHQVTQMGQEVILRCVPISNHLYFYWYRQILGQKVEFLVSFYNNEISEKSEIFDDQFSVERPDGSNFTLKIRSTKLEDSAMYFCASSEAYQGWTDTQYFGPGTRLTVL.

In its sample, this clone was seen once. The chain employs TRBV7-2 and TRBJ2-1; D is perhaps TRBD1 (6 bases). Germline V gene lookup returns CDR1 SGHTA and CDR2 FQGNSA. The V end lost 4 bases, the J end lost 0 bases, and 13 bases lay between the germline ends. CDR3 length equals 16 residues. The CDR3 DNA reads TGTGCCAGCAGCTCGGACAGTTCTAGCTCCTACAATGAGCAGTTCTTC. Its translation: CASSSDSSSSYNEQFF.

The chain uses TRBV28 and TRBJ1-3; D is unclear. CDR3 length equals 13 residues. The V gene's germline CDR1 is MDHEN and CDR2 SYDVKM. Deletions cut 3 bases from V and 0 bases from J, with 3 bases between. CDR3 amino acids: CASSFDSGNTIYF. DNA for the CDR3: TGTGCCAGCAGTTTTGACTCTGGAAACACCATATATTTT.

The chain has TRBV6-5 and TRBJ2-2, with TRBD1 identical over 7 bases. V trimming: 5 bases; J trimming: 4 bases; junction bases outside the gene matches: 7. The CDR3 is made up of 15 amino acids. In germline, CDR1 is MNHEY, CDR2 SVGAGI. CDR3 protein: CASSIQGGGTGELFF. In DNA form, the CDR3 reads TGTGCCAGCAGTATTCAAGGGGGCGGCACCGGGGAGCTGTTTTTT.

J is TRBJ1-1 and V is TRBV2; D is undetermined. The germline CDR1 and CDR2 sequences are SNHLY and FYNNEI. This CDR3 spans 13 amino acids. With 10 bases removed from V and 2 bases from J, the gap between germline ends came to 14 bases. The CDR3: CATGSNANTEAFF. DNA for the CDR3: TGTGCCACTGGGAGCAACGCAAACACTGAAGCTTTCTTT.

The chain joins TRBV9 to TRBJ2-5; TRBD2 is a possible D gene (5 bases). The V and J ends lost 0 bases and 5 bases respectively, with 14 bases between them. CDR1 SGDLS and CDR2 YYNGEE come from the germline V gene. The CDR3 covers 15 residues. The DNA of the CDR3 is TGTGCCAGCAGCGTAGCTGGGGAGAGTCATGAGACCCAGTACTTC. Its translation: CASSVAGESHETQYF.

The chain uses TRBV3-1 (or the pseudogene TRBV3-2) and TRBJ1-3; D call uncertain. CDR3 length: 15 amino acids. Per the germline V gene, CDR1 is LGHDT and CDR2 is YNNKEL (reference sequence). V gave up 1 base and J gave up 0 bases, with 7 bases separating them. CDR3 residues: CASSQGGLSGNTIYF. CDR3 in DNA: TGTGCCAGCAGCCAAGGAGGGCTCTCTGGAAACACCATATATTTT.